This TCR beta chain was captured in a study of graft-versus-host responses after intestinal transplantation. In the study overall: Once they had received anti-thymocyte globulin induction, all recipients took tacrolimus and steroids for three to four years. Points from the study as a whole: The highest levels of circulating GvH clones went along with early declines in HvG clones after transplant. Individuals carrying graft-donor T cell macrochimerism showed high graft-versus-host to host-versus-graft clonal ratios in allografts. The recipient marrow held GvH clones, and some of them showed up first in ileum or blood.

This table comes from immunoSEQ multiplex PCR, and its TCRdb copy is limited to in-frame clones, with some not included. The sample holds more than 15,000 clones, under 85% seen once. Germline V gene lookup returns CDR1 SGHTA and CDR2 FQGNSA. V lost 5 bases, J lost 6 bases, and 14 bases lay in between. The CDR3 contains 15 residues. To note about this clone: The target antigen is unknown.

From the graft tissue, intraepithelial and lamina propria lymphocytes were released through processing. This clonotype was obtained from a human patient who received an intestinal transplant, so some T cells may come from the graft donor. This sample comprised ileum tissue, obtained roughly 460 days after intestinal transplant. J is TRBJ1-6 and V is TRBV7-2; possibly TRBD1 for D (6 bases). CDR3: CASSREGDPNSPLHF. The CDR3 bases are TGTGCCAGCAGCCGGGAGGGGGACCCTAATTCACCCCTCCACTTT.